This T cell receptor beta chain derives from a study of shared clonotypes between healthy human individuals. The run depth of the assay was deep. The protocol was immunoSEQ multiplex PCR, while the TCRdb copy is restricted to in-frame clones and leaves out a portion. The table lists 2,100,000 or so clones, approximately 95% of them singletons, with over 0.1% in the top ten. Germline V gene data show CDR1 as SEHNR and CDR2 as FQNEAQ (reference sequence). CDR3 length: 16 amino acids. The V and J ends lost 2 bases and 0 bases, in that order; junction bases with no gene match: 4. The specimen sequenced was naive CD4+ T cells sorted from blood. Noted subset: CD45RA+ positively selected. The source of this sequence is a man between 18 and 29 years old in good health. The chain employs TRBV7-9 and TRBJ1-1; 9 positions match TRBD1. The CDR3 loop is CASSLSNRGLNTEAFF. For the CDR3, the DNA is TGTGCCAGCAGCTTATCAAACAGGGGGCTGAACACTGAAGCTTTCTTT. The whole variable domain, filled in from reference TRBV7-9 and TRBJ1-1, reads DTGVSQNPRHKITKRGQNVTFRCDPISEHNRLYWYRQTLGQGPEFLTYFQNEAQLEKSRLLSDRFSAERPKGSFSTLEIQRTEQGDSAMYLCASSLSNRGLNTEAFFGQGTRLTVV.